Listed here is a single T cell receptor (beta chain). As yet, its antigen is unknown. These data are taken from a study of CD8 T cells in ankylosing spondylitis. Study results and caveats: Disease-linked clones had a CD8+ phenotype and relatively low frequency in peripheral blood.

Quantitative 5'-RACE with molecular barcodes produced the TCR beta libraries. In TCRdb, the 5' RACE reads were re-called with MiXCR into one record per CDR3 protein. Of 240,000 or so distinct CDR3 sequences in the sample, around 9.2% were seen once. Trimming took 0 bases from V and 5 from J; bases not matched to a gene: 2. This CDR3 has 15 residues. The receptor was derived from a male donor with ankylosing spondylitis or in good health (not recorded which). The chain links TRBV12-3 or TRBV12-4 to TRBJ2-7; 12 positions match TRBD1. The sequenced material came from blood, either unsorted or a sorted T cell fraction (not recorded which). CDR3 nucleotide sequence: TGTGCCAGCAGTTTAGCCGGGACAGGGGGCAACGAGCAGTACTTC. Translating it yields CASSLAGTGGNEQYF.